This T cell receptor beta chain was found in a study of blood T cell repertoires in COVID-19. Whole-study context: PBMCs, B-cell-depleted T cells, or T cells were the source of the cDNA or gDNA that made up the material.

The V and J ends lost 5 bases and 2 bases respectively, with 12 bases between them. The germline gives CDR1 LNHDA, CDR2 SQIVND (reference sequence). The CDR3 consists of 14 residues. Original data processing: Reference gene primer amplification gave nucleated cell count estimates. This table comes from immunoSEQ multiplex PCR, and its TCRdb copy is limited to in-frame clones, with some not included. V, J and clone size were drawn from that table, and D and trimming were deduced from the DNA. The table lists more than 150,000 clones, roughly nine tenths of them singletons. Sequencing was done on a sample of peripheral blood. This sequence joins TRBV19 and TRBJ2-5; D possibly corresponds to TRBD1 (5 bases). This receptor was identified in a man between 65 and 85 years old with active or convalescent COVID-19. The CDR3 here is CASSDLRVQETQYF. DNA of the CDR3: TGTGCCAGTAGTGACCTCAGGGTACAAGAGACCCAGTACTTC.